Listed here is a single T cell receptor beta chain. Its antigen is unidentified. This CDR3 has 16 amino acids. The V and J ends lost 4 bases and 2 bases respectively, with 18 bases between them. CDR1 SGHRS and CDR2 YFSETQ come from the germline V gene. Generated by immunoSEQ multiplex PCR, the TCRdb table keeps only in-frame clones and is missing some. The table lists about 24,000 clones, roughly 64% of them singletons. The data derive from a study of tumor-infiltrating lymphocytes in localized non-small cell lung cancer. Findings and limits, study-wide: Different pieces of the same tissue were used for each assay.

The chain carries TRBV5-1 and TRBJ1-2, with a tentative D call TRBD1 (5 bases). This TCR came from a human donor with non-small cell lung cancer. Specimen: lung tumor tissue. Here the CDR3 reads CASSEPSGRRNYGYTF. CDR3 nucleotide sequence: TGCGCCAGCAGCGAGCCCTCGGGACGGCGCAACTATGGCTACACCTTC.